This T cell receptor beta chain originates from a study of T cells in Graves' hyperthyroidism and ophthalmopathy. The source material, RNA transcripts, was used to amplify TCR beta CDR3 regions. The HTBI set primed first-round TCR CDR3 RT-PCR. MiXCR, run by TCRdb on the multiplex PCR reads, gives a single entry per CDR3 protein. The sample carries approximately 380,000 distinct CDR3 sequences, 15% to 20% recorded once. The CDR3 contains 16 residues. The V gene end was trimmed by 4 bases and the J gene end by 7 bases; junction bases not matched to a gene: 10. The germline gives CDR1 PRHDT, CDR2 FYEKMQ (reference sequence).

Sequenced material: blood. The gene calls are TRBV13 and TRBJ1-1; 12 nucleotides align to TRBD1. This receptor was identified in a man in his late teens or twenties with Graves' ophthalmopathy. The CDR3 reads CASSSLSRDRGLEAFF. In DNA, the CDR3 is TGTGCCAGCAGCTCCTTGTCCCGGGACAGGGGGCTTGAAGCTTTCTTT.